Below are 14 T cell receptor beta chains sequenced from a single sample in a study of blood T cells in healthy people across ages. A second PCR, run for 7 to 11 cycles, used a sample-barcoded 5' primer plus a J-beta primer mix. A single record per CDR3 protein comes from TCRdb applying MiXCR to the 5' RACE reads. The repertoire consists of 2 million or so distinct CDR3 sequences, with approximately 50% occurring once and the leading ten covering 2.1%. The sample comprised blood. The receptors here all came from a woman in her 40s in good health.

This clonotype has only a few counts. The chain uses TRBV24-1 and TRBJ2-1; a weak D match, TRBD1 (5 bases). Trimming left V 7 bases short and J 7 bases short, with 13 bases between. Germline loops: CDR1 KGHDR, CDR2 SFDVKD. The CDR3 covers 13 residues. CDR3 in DNA: TGTGCCACCAGAGGGGTGGGGTGGAATGAGCAGTTCTTC. As protein: CATRGVGWNEQFF.

This chain uses TRBV5-5 with TRBJ2-5, with D possibly TRBD1 on 6 matching bases. The length of the CDR3 is 14 residues. Germline V lookup: CDR1 SGHKS, CDR2 YYEKEE (reference sequence). The ends were cut back, 3 bases at V and 11 bases at J, with 20 bases in the middle. CDR3 sequence (DNA): TGTGCCAGCAGCTCCAATCCAGGGGATAGTGAGCAGTACTTC. Amino acid sequence: CASSSNPGDSEQYF. The full variable domain, in which reference TRBV5-5 and TRBJ2-5 provide the parts outside the CDR3, is DAGVTQSPTHLIKTRGQQVTLRCSPISGHKSVSWYQQVLGQGPQFIFQYYEKEERGRGNFPDRFSARQFPNYSSELNVNALLLGDSALYLCASSSNPGDSEQYFGPGTRLLVL.

The chain is built from TRBV5-1 and TRBJ2-4; possible D gene TRBD2, 6 bases. This CDR3 is built from 14 residues. CDR1 SGHRS and CDR2 YFSETQ come from the germline V gene. Trimming removed 5 bases from V and 0 bases from J, with 9 bases in between. CDR3 nucleotides: TGCGCCAGCAGGAGGGGACTAGCCAAAAACATTCAGTACTTC. Its protein is CASRRGLAKNIQYF.

This clonotype has just a few counts. This sequence joins TRBV20-1 and TRBJ1-2; 9 bases agree with TRBD1. CDR1 is DFQATT, CDR2 SNEGSKA, per germline (reference sequence). The CDR3 extends over 14 amino acids. Unmatched junction bases numbered 8, after V lost 5 bases and J lost 4 bases. DNA of the CDR3: TGCAGTGCTGTTTACAGGGGGCGTTTCTATGGCTACACCTTC. It specifies CSAVYRGRFYGYTF.

The rearrangement links TRBV12-3 or TRBV12-4 to TRBJ1-2; D is possibly TRBD1 (6 bases). Trimming took off 1 base at V and 2 bases at J, with 14 bases between the two ends. The CDR3 covers 16 residues. The CDR3 loop is CASSLGGRGTNYGYTF. CDR3 DNA sequence: TGTGCCAGCAGTTTAGGGGGGCGAGGGACCAACTATGGCTACACCTTC.

There are a few counts of this clonotype. The rearrangement joins TRBV6-6 to TRBJ1-4; possible D gene TRBD1, 5 bases. The CDR3 has 15 residues. Germline V gene lookup returns CDR1 MNHNY and CDR2 SVGAGI (reference sequence). Trimming took off 4 bases at V and 4 bases at J, with 13 bases between the two ends. The chain's CDR3 is CASSLPGNVNEKLFF. In nucleotides, the CDR3 is TGTGCCAGCAGTTTACCAGGGAATGTTAATGAAAAACTGTTTTTT.

The chain recombines TRBV5-1 with TRBJ2-5, with D perhaps matching TRBD1 (8 bases). Germline CDR1 is SGHRS and CDR2 is YFSETQ. V was cut by 4 bases and J by 4 bases, with 17 bases left in between. The CDR3 is 15 amino acids. CDR3 residues: CASSATGGGRETQYF. The CDR3 coding sequence is TGCGCCAGCAGCGCAACAGGGGGGGGAAGAGAGACCCAGTACTTC.

A remark on this clonotype: One end of the junction does not line up with germline, which may come from a read error. The rearrangement uses TRBV6-1 and TRBJ1-2; D gene ambiguous. Germline V gene sequence: CDR1 MNHNS, CDR2 SASEGT. The CDR3 is made up of 16 amino acids. The CDR3 sequence is CPHRQAESPVGLGYTF. CDR3 DNA sequence: TGCCCGCATCGGCAGGCAGAATCTCCCGTTGGACTTGGCTACACCTTC.

The table lists this clonotype with a few counts. The CDR3 region is CASNLGLAESNEQFF. CDR3 in DNA: TGTGCCAGCAACCTGGGACTAGCGGAGTCCAATGAGCAGTTCTTC. The chain combines TRBV6-2 or TRBV6-3 with TRBJ2-1; 11 positions agree with TRBD2. The CDR3 spans 15 residues. Germline CDR1 and CDR2: MNHEY and SVGEGT. Losses at the gene ends were 7 bases for V and 6 bases for J; bases not matched to a gene: 8.

This clonotype was recorded a few times. This chain joins TRBV28 and TRBJ2-7; 8 bases match TRBD1. The germline CDR1 and CDR2 sequences are MDHEN and SYDVKM. This CDR3 comprises 15 residues. V was pared by 1 base and J by 5 bases, with 7 bases of the junction left unmatched. The CDR3 sequence: CASSLSGQGANEQYF. CDR3 DNA: TGTGCCAGCAGTTTATCAGGCCAGGGGGCCAACGAGCAGTACTTC.

This rearrangement joins TRBV27 to TRBJ2-5; D may be TRBD2 (5 bases). Trimming removed 7 bases at V and 5 bases at J, with 17 bases between. The CDR3 covers 14 residues. Germline CDR1 reads MNHEY; CDR2 reads SMNVEV (reference sequence). CDR3 protein: CASNRAKPGETQYF. Written as DNA, the CDR3 is TGTGCCAGCAACCGGGCCAAGCCGGGGGAGACCCAGTACTTC.

Comment on this clonotype: An end of the junction differs from the germline gene, which may be a read error. V and J are TRBV6-5 and TRBJ2-6; D perhaps matches TRBD1 (5 bases). CDR1 and CDR2 from the germline V gene are MNHEY and SVGAGI. The CDR3 has 12 residues. The CDR3 nucleotides read TGTGCCAGCGCGAATGGGGCCGACGTCCTGACTTTC. It specifies CASANGADVLTF.

The chain couples TRBV4-1 to TRBJ1-4; D not resolved. The V gene lost 0 bases and the J gene lost 4 bases, with 9 bases spanning the gap. Germline loops: CDR1 MGHRA, CDR2 YSYEKL. The CDR3 is 15 amino acids. This CDR3 reads CASSQDGRGNEKLFF. The CDR3 DNA reads TGCGCCAGCAGCCAAGATGGTAGAGGTAATGAAAAACTGTTTTTT.

V gene TRBV28 combines with J gene TRBJ2-5; perhaps TRBD1 as D (6 bases). V gave up 7 bases and J gave up 1 base, with 10 bases separating them. Germline V gene data show CDR1 as MDHEN and CDR2 as SYDVKM. The CDR3 has 13 residues. The CDR3 DNA is TGTGCCAGCACCCCAGGGGCCCAAGAGACCCAGTACTTC. Translated, it gives CASTPGAQETQYF.